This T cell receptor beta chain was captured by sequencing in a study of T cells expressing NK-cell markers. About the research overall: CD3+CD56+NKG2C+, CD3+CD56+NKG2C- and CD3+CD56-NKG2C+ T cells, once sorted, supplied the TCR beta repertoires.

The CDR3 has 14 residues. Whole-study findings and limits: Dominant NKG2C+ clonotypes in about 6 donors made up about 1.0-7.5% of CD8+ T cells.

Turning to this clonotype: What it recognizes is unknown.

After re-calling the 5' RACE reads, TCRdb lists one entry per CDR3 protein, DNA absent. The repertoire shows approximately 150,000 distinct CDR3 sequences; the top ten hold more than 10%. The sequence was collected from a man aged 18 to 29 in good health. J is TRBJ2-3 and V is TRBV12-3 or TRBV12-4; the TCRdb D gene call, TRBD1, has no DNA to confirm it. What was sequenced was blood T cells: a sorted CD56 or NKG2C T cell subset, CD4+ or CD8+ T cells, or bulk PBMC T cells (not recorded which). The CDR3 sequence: CASSGQGSTDTQYF.